Listed below are T cell receptor beta chains from one sample, sequenced in a study of CD8+ T cells in alopecia areata. Method: immunoSEQ multiplex PCR; TCRdb's copy keeps in-frame clones and lacks some. The sample shows 120,000 or so clones, 55% to 70% of them seen only once. Sequencing was done on a sample of CD4+ T cells sorted from blood. Source of these receptors: a human donor in good health. The CDR3 runs from the conserved cysteine through the conserved F or W. The order of the fields is V gene, D gene, J gene, clone size, CDR3 protein, CDR3 DNA. A D gene is named only where the DNA matches it firmly. Clone size appears in some rows only: once, few, many, or a class for an expanded clone.

>TRBV25-1|TRBD1|TRBJ1-5|.
CASSGQGANQPQHF
TGTGCCAGCAGTGGACAGGGGGCGAATCAGCCCCAGCATTTT
>TRBV7-8|.|TRBJ2-2|.
CASSPGTGGELFF
TGTGCCAGCAGCCCTGGGACCGGCGGGGAGCTGTTTTTT
>TRBV29-1|.|TRBJ1-1|.
CSPTSPLKTEAFF
TGCAGCCCAACCTCGCCTTTGAAGACTGAAGCTTTCTTT
>TRBV29-1|.|TRBJ2-5|.
CSVEEGRGQETQYF
TGCAGCGTTGAAGAGGGAAGGGGCCAAGAGACCCAGTACTTC
>TRBV4-1|.|TRBJ1-2|.
CASSQVLYGYTF
TGCGCCAGCAGCCAAGTTCTCTATGGCTACACCTTC
>TRBV29-1|.|TRBJ2-3|few
CSGQGGSADTQYF
TGCAGCGGCCAGGGAGGAAGCGCAGATACGCAGTATTTT
>TRBV29-1|.|TRBJ1-2|few
CSGRVNYGYTF
TGCAGCGGCAGAGTTAACTATGGCTACACCTTC
>TRBV6-5|TRBD2|TRBJ2-5|.
CASSYFERGGQETQYF
TGTGCCAGCAGTTACTTCGAGCGGGGGGGACAAGAGACCCAGTACTTC
>TRBV9|.|TRBJ2-2|.
CASSPQGSANTGELFF
TGTGCCAGCAGCCCCCAGGGGTCAGCGAACACCGGGGAGCTGTTTTTT
>TRBV27|.|TRBJ1-5|.
CASSLRGRQPQHF
TGTGCCAGCAGTTTAAGGGGTCGTCAGCCCCAGCATTTT
>TRBV29-1|.|TRBJ2-1|.
CSGSGAKEQFF
TGCAGCGGGTCGGGGGCAAAGGAGCAGTTCTTC
>TRBV6-1|.|TRBJ1-5|.
CASMGGGNQPQHF
TGTGCCAGCATGGGGGGGGGCAATCAGCCCCAGCATTTT
>TRBV2|TRBD1|TRBJ1-1|once
CASTRRGGGHTEAFF
TGTGCCAGCACCAGAAGGGGAGGGGGCCACACTGAAGCTTTCTTT
>TRBV10-3|.|TRBJ1-1|.
CAIGQTNLNTEAFF
TGTGCCATCGGACAGACTAACTTGAACACTGAAGCTTTCTTT
>TRBV30|.|TRBJ2-5|.
CAWGPGLETQYF
TGTGCCTGGGGCCCTGGGTTGGAGACCCAGTACTTC
>TRBV5-6|.|TRBJ2-7|.
CASSLVPGYEQYF
TGTGCCAGCAGCTTGGTACCAGGCTACGAGCAGTACTTC
>TRBV6-5|TRBD1|TRBJ1-2|.
CASRTPGQGRDGYTF
TGTGCCAGCAGGACACCGGGACAGGGTAGGGATGGCTACACCTTC
>TRBV5-1|.|TRBJ2-6|.
CASRLVSGANVLTF
TGCGCCAGCAGGCTCGTCTCTGGGGCCAACGTCCTGACTTTC
>TRBV13|.|TRBJ2-7|few
CASSLDNTPYEQYF
TGTGCCAGCAGCTTAGATAACACCCCCTACGAGCAGTACTTC
>TRBV19|.|TRBJ1-1|few
CASSMLGRTAEAFF
TGTGCCAGTAGTATGCTGGGCCGGACCGCTGAAGCTTTCTTT
>TRBV6-5|.|TRBJ1-2|few
CASSYSAGSWNYGYTF
TGTGCCAGCAGTTACTCCGCCGGGAGTTGGAACTATGGCTACACCTTC
>TRBV21-1|.|TRBJ1-1|.
CASSKAAVNTEAFF
TGTGCCAGCAGCAAAGCGGCAGTGAACACTGAAGCTTTCTTT
>TRBV30|TRBD1|TRBJ1-5|.
CAWSVGTAQPQHF
TGTGCCTGGAGTGTAGGGACAGCCCAGCCCCAGCATTTT
>TRBV27|.|TRBJ2-2|.
CASCRQTGNTGELFF
TGTGCCAGCTGCCGCCAGACAGGGAACACCGGGGAGCTGTTTTTT
>TRBV29-1|.|TRBJ1-1|.
CSVDPQGTEAFF
TGCAGCGTTGACCCACAGGGAACTGAAGCTTTCTTT
>TRBV6-6|.|TRBJ1-2|.
CASSYPATF
TGTGCCAGCAGTTACCCCGCCACCTTC
>TRBV4-1|.|TRBJ2-3|.
CASSQDWGGAQYF
TGCGCCAGCAGCCAAGATTGGGGGGGCGCGCAGTATTTT
>TRBV19|.|TRBJ1-5|once
CASSSLRSNQPQHF
TGTGCCAGTAGTAGCCTTCGGAGCAATCAGCCCCAGCATTTT
>TRBV30|.|TRBJ1-5|.
CAWSAGFSQPQHF
TGTGCCTGGAGTGCGGGGTTTAGTCAGCCCCAGCATTTT
>TRBV10-3|.|TRBJ1-6|.
CAISRQVEGGSLHF
TGTGCCATCAGTCGACAGGTCGAAGGAGGATCCCTCCACTTT
>TRBV12-5|TRBD2|TRBJ2-7|.
CASESGGGKQYF
TGTGCTAGTGAGAGCGGGGGAGGGAAGCAGTACTTC
>TRBV27|.|TRBJ1-2|.
CASSLRVGTEGGYTF
TGTGCCAGCAGTTTAAGGGTCGGGACCGAAGGGGGCTACACCTTC
>TRBV5-1|.|TRBJ1-1|.
CASSLTLAARTEAFF
TGCGCCAGCAGCTTGACCCTGGCCGCGCGTACTGAAGCTTTCTTT
>TRBV7-2|TRBD1|TRBJ1-6|.
CASSFRTGNSPLHF
TGTGCCAGCAGCTTTCGGACAGGAAATTCACCCCTCCACTTT
>TRBV5-1|.|TRBJ1-5|.
CASSLDQSNQPQHF
TGCGCCAGCAGCTTGGACCAAAGCAATCAGCCCCAGCATTTT
>TRBV11-2|.|TRBJ2-2|.
CASAPLTGYGELFF
TGTGCCAGCGCTCCGCTAACTGGCTACGGGGAGCTGTTTTTT
>TRBV2|.|TRBJ2-2|.
CASTDSPGELFF
TGTGCCAGCACGGACAGTCCCGGGGAGCTGTTTTTT
>TRBV29-1|TRBD1|TRBJ2-7|once
CSVADLYNTGASSYEQYF
TGCAGCGTTGCCGACCTATACAATACAGGGGCAAGCTCCTACGAGCAGTACTTC
>TRBV29-1|.|TRBJ2-7|.
CSASWTVGNEQYF
TGCAGCGCTTCATGGACAGTTGGGAACGAGCAGTACTTC